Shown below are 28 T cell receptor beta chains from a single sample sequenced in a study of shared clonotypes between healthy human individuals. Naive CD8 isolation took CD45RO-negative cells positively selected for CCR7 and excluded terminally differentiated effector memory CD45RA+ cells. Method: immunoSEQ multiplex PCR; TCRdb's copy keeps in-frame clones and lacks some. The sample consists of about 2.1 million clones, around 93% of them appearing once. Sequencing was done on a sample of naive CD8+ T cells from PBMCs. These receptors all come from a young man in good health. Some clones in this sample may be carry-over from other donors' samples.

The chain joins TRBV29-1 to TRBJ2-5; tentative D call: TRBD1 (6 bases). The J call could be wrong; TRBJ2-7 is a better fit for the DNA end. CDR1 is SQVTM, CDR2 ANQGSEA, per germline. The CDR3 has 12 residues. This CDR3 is CSVSWGPYEQYF. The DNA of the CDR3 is TGCAGCGTATCGTGGGGGCCCTACGAGCAGTACTTC.

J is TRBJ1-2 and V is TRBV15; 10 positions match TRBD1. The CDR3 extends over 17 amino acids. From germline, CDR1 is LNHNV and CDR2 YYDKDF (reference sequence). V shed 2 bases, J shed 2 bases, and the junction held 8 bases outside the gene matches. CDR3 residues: CATSRPGTGVTNYGYTF. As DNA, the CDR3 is TGTGCCACCAGCAGACCCGGGACAGGGGTCACCAACTATGGCTACACCTTC. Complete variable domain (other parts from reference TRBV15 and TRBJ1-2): DAMVIQNPRYQVTQFGKPVTLSCSQTLNHNVMYWYQQKSSQAPKLLFHYYDKDFNNEADTPDNFQSRRPNTSFCFLDIRSPGLGDTAMYLCATSRPGTGVTNYGYTFGSGTRLTVV.

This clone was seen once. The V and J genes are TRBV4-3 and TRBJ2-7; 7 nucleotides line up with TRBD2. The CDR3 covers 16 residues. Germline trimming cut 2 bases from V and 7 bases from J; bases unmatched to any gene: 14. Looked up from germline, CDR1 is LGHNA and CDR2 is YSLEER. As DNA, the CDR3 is TGCGCCAGCAGCCAAACAAGCGGGACGACCCTGGGGGAGCAGTACTTC. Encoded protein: CASSQTSGTTLGEQYF.

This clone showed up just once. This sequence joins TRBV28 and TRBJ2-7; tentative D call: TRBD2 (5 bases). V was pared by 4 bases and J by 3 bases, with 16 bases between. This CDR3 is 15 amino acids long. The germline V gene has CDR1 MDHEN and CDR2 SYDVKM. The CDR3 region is CASSSEQEAGYEQYF. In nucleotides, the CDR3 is TGTGCCAGCAGTTCAGAGCAGGAGGCGGGCTACGAGCAGTACTTC.

The CDR3 bases are TGTGCCAGCAGCCCTCTCCGAGGACGGATCTCTGGGGCCAACGTCCTGACTTTC. Residues: CASSPLRGRISGANVLTF. The chain links TRBV14 to TRBJ2-6; D is unresolved. Deletions cut 4 bases from V and 0 bases from J, with 16 bases between. Germline lookup yields CDR1 SGHDN and CDR2 FVKESK. This CDR3 spans 18 amino acids.

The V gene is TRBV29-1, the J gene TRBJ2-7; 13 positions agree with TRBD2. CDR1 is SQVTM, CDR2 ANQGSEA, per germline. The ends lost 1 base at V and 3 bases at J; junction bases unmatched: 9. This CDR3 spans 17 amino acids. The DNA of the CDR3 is TGCAGCGTTGAAGTTTTGCGGACTAGCGGGGGATACTACGAGCAGTACTTC. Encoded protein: CSVEVLRTSGGYYEQYF.

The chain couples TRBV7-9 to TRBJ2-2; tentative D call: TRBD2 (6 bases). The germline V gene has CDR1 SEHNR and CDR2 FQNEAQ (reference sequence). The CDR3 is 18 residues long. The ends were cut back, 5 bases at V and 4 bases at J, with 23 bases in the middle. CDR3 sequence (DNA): TGTGCCAGCAGCCCACCCCGTGTAGGACTACCCCTCACCGGGGAGCTGTTTTTT. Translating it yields CASSPPRVGLPLTGELFF.

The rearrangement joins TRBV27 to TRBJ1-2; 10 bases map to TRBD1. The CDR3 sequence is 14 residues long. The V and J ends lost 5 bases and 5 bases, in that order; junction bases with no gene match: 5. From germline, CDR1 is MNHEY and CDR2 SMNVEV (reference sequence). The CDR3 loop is CASSKGQGWYGYTF. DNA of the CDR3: TGTGCCAGCAGTAAGGGACAGGGGTGGTATGGCTACACCTTC.

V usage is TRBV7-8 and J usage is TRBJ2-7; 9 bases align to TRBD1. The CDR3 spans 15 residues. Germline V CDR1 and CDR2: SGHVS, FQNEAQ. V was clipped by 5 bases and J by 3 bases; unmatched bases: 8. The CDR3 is CASSIGTGTFYEQYF. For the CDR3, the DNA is TGTGCCAGCAGCATCGGGACAGGGACGTTCTACGAGCAGTACTTC.

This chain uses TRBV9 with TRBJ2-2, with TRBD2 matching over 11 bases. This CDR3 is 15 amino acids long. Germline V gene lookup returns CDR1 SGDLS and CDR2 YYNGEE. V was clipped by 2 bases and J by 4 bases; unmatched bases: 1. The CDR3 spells CASSVTSGGTGELFF. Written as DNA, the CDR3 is TGTGCCAGCAGCGTTACTAGCGGGGGCACCGGGGAGCTGTTTTTT.

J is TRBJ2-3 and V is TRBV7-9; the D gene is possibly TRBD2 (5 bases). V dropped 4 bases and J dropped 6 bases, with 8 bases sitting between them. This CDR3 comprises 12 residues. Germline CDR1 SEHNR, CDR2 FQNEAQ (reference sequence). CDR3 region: CASSYGVDTQYF. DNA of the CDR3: TGTGCCAGCAGCTACGGGGTGGATACGCAGTATTTT.

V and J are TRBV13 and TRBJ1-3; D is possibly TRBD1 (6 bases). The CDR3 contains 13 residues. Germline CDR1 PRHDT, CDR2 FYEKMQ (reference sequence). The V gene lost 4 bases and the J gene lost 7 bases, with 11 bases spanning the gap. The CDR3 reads CASSSGRGNTIYF. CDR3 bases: TGTGCCAGCAGCTCCGGTAGGGGGAACACCATATATTTT. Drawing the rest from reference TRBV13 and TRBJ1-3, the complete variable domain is AAGVIQSPRHLIKEKRETATLKCYPIPRHDTVYWYQQGPGQDPQFLISFYEKMQSDKGSIPDRFSAQQFSDYHSELNMSSLELGDSALYFCASSSGRGNTIYFGEGSWLTVV.

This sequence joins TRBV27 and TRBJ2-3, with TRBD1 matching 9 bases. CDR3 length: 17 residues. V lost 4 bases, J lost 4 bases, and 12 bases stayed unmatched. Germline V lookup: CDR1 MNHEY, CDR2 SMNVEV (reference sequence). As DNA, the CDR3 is TGTGCCAGCAGTTCCCTGAGTGTGGACAGGGGTGCAGATACGCAGTATTTT. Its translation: CASSSLSVDRGADTQYF.

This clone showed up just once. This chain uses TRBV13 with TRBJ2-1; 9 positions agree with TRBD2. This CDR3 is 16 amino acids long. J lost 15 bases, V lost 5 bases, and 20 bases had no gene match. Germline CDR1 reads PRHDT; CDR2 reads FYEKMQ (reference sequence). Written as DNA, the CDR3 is TGTGCCAGCAGCCCTTCCCAGGGTAGCGGGAGTACCCGTCTGTTCTTC. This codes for CASSPSQGSGSTRLFF.

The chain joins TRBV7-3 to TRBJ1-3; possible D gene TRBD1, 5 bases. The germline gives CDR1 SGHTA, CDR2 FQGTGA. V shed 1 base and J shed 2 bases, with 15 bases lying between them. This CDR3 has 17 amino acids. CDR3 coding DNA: TGTGCCAGCAGCTTAAATTTTGTCAGGGTGGCTGGAAACACCATATATTTT. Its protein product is CASSLNFVRVAGNTIYF.

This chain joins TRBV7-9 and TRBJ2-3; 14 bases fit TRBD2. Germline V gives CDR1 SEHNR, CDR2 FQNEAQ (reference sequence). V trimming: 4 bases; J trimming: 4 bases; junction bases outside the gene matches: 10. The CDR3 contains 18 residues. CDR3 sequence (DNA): TGTGCCAGCAGCTGGGGACTAGCGGGAGACTTGCGGGCAGATACGCAGTATTTT. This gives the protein CASSWGLAGDLRADTQYF.

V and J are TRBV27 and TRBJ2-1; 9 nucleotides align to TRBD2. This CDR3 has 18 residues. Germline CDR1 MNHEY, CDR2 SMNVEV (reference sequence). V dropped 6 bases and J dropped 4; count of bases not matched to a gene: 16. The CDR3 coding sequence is TGTGCCAGCAGGGAATTCGGACTAGCGACCACTAAGTACAATGAGCAGTTCTTC. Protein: CASREFGLATTKYNEQFF.

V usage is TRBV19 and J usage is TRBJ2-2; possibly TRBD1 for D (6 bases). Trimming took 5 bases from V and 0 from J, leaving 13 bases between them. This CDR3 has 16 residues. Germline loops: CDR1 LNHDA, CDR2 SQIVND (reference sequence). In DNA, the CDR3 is TGTGCCAGTAGTCTATCCGGGACACCGAACACCGGGGAGCTGTTTTTT. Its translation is CASSLSGTPNTGELFF. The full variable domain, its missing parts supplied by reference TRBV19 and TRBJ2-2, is DGGITQSPKYLFRKEGQNVTLSCEQNLNHDAMYWYRQDPGQGLRLIYYSQIVNDFQKGDIAEGYSVSREKKESFPLTVTSAQKNPTAFYLCASSLSGTPNTGELFFGEGSRLTVL.

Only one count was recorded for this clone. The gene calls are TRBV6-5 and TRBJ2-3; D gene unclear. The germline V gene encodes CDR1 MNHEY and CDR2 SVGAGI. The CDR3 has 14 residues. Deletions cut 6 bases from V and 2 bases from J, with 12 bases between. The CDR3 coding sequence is TGTGCCAGCAGCTCTTACGCTGCCACAGATACGCAGTATTTT. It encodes CASSSYAATDTQYF.

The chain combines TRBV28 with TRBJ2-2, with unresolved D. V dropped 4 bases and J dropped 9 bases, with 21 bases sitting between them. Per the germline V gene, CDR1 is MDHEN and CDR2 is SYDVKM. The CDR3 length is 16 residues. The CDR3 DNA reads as TGTGCCAGCAGTTCAGCCGGGCCAGCGATAGTTCGGGAGCTGTTTTTT. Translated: CASSSAGPAIVRELFF.

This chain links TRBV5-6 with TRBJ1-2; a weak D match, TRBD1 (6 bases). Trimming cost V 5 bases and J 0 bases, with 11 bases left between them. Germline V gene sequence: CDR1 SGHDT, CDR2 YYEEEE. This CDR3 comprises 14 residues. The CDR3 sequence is CASRNGGSNYGYTF. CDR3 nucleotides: TGTGCCAGCAGAAACGGGGGCTCTAACTATGGCTACACCTTC.

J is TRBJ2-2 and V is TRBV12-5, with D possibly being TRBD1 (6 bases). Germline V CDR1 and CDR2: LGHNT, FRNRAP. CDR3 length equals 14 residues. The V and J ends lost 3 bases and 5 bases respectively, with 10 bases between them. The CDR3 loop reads CASGFSGATGELFF. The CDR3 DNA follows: TGTGCTAGTGGTTTCTCAGGGGCGACCGGGGAGCTGTTTTTT.

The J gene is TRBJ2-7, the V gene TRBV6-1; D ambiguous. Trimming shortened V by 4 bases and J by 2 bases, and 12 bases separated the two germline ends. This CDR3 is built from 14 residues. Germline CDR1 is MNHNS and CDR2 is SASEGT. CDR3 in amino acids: CASSVGRFPYEQYF. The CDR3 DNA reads TGTGCCAGCAGTGTCGGCAGGTTCCCCTACGAGCAGTACTTC.

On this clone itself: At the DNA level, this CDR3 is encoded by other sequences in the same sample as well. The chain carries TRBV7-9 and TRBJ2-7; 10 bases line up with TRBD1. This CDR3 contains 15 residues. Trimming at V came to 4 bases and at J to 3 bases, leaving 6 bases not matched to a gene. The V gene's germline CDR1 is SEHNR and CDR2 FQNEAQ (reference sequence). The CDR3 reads CASSSPGQGSYEQYF. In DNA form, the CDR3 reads TGTGCCAGCAGCTCACCGGGACAGGGGAGCTACGAGCAGTACTTC.

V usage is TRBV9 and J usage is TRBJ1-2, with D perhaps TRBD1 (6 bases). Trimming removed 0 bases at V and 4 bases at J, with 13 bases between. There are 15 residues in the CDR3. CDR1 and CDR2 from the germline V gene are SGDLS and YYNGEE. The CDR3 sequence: CASSVGTGMIYGYTF. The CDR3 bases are TGTGCCAGCAGCGTAGGAACAGGGATGATCTATGGCTACACCTTC.

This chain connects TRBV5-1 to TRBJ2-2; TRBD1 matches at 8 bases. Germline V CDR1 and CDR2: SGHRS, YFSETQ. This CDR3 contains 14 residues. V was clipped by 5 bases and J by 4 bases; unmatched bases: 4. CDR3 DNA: TGCGCCAGCAGGGGACAGGATTTCACCGGGGAGCTGTTTTTT. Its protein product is CASRGQDFTGELFF.

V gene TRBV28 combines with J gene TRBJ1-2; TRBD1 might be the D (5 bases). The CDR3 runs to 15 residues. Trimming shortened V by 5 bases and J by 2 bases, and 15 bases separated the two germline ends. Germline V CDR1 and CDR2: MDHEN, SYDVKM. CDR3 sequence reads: CASSHPWDPNYGYTF. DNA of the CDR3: TGTGCCAGCAGTCACCCCTGGGACCCCAACTATGGCTACACCTTC.

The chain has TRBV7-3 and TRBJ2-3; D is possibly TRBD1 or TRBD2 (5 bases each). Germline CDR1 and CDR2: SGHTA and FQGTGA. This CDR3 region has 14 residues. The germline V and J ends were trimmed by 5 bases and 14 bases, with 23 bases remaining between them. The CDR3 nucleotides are TGTGCCAGCAGCCCCCGCGCGACAGCGGAAGCGGCGTATTTT. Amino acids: CASSPRATAEAAYF.